These 20 T cell receptor beta chains originate from one sample sequenced in a study of shared clonotypes between healthy human individuals. The protocol was immunoSEQ multiplex PCR, while the TCRdb copy is restricted to in-frame clones and leaves out a portion. The sample has roughly 640,000 clones, around 67% seen once. The sample consisted of memory CD4+ T cells sorted from blood. The sample's subset: CD45RA-negative fraction. These receptors all come from a young woman in good health.

The rearrangement links TRBV29-1 to TRBJ2-4, with TRBD2 matching 8 bases. The CDR3 loop spans 16 amino acids. The V segment lost 6 bases and the J segment 1 base; nucleotides outside the gene matches: 11. The germline CDR1 and CDR2 sequences are SQVTM and ANQGSEA. CDR3 loop: CSVVLAEGWAKNIQYF. For the CDR3, the DNA is TGCAGCGTGGTACTAGCGGAAGGGTGGGCCAAAAACATTCAGTACTTC.

The chain combines TRBV7-8 with TRBJ2-7; a weak D match, TRBD1 (6 bases). Germline V gene sequence: CDR1 SGHVS, CDR2 FQNEAQ. V shed 3 bases and J shed 6 bases, with 15 bases lying between them. This CDR3 contains 14 residues. The CDR3 nucleotides are TGTGCCAGCAGCTTGGAGACAGGTTTCGGCGAGCAGTACTTC. This codes for CASSLETGFGEQYF.

The V and J genes are TRBV10-3 and TRBJ2-3; no definite D call. The CDR3 consists of 11 residues. CDR1 and CDR2 (germline): ENHRY, SYGVKD. Trimming shortened V by 9 bases and J by 6 bases, and 10 bases separated the two germline ends. This CDR3 reads CAIGAWDTQYF. DNA of the CDR3: TGTGCCATTGGAGCTTGGGATACGCAGTATTTT.

This chain uses TRBV29-1 with TRBJ1-2; D possibly corresponds to TRBD1 (5 bases). The V end lost 7 bases, the J end lost 4 bases, and 13 bases lay between the germline ends. CDR1 and CDR2 from the germline V gene are SQVTM and ANQGSEA. The CDR3 spans 12 residues. CDR3 residues: CSGGQDTYGYTF. The CDR3 coding sequence is TGCAGCGGTGGGCAGGACACCTATGGCTACACCTTC.

The chain carries TRBV10-3 and TRBJ2-5; no clear D. The germline gives CDR1 ENHRY, CDR2 SYGVKD. The CDR3 covers 12 residues. The V and J ends lost 1 base and 5 bases respectively, with 5 bases between them. The CDR3 DNA reads as TGTGCCATCAGTGAGTTGGATGAGACCCAGTACTTC. This encodes CAISELDETQYF.

V and J are TRBV10-2 and TRBJ2-7; TRBD1 matches at 7 bases. In germline, CDR1 is WSHSY, CDR2 SAAADI. V trimming: 4 bases; J trimming: 2 bases; junction bases outside the gene matches: 5. The CDR3 extends over 14 amino acids. The CDR3 loop reads CASSAGGRTYEQYF. DNA for the CDR3: TGCGCCAGCAGTGCAGGGGGTAGGACCTACGAGCAGTACTTC.

The chain is built from TRBV29-1 and TRBJ2-2; D gene ambiguous. V lost 5 bases and J lost 2, with 12 bases in between. From germline, CDR1 is SQVTM and CDR2 ANQGSEA. The CDR3 is made up of 14 amino acids. As DNA, the CDR3 is TGCAGCGTTCGAATCTTACCTAACACCGGGGAGCTGTTTTTT. Translated, it gives CSVRILPNTGELFF.

The rearrangement uses TRBV6-5 and TRBJ1-5, with a possible D match to TRBD1 (5 bases). Trimming cost V 6 bases and J 0 bases, with 12 bases left between them. The CDR3 contains 15 residues. CDR1 is MNHEY, CDR2 SVGAGI, per germline. DNA for the CDR3: TGTGCCAGCAGCCACCAGGGATATAGCAATCAGCCCCAGCATTTT. Residues: CASSHQGYSNQPQHF.

In regard to this clone: Other DNA sequences in the same sample also yield this CDR3. J is TRBJ2-2 and V is TRBV7-9; D remains ambiguous. Trimming took off 6 bases at V and 3 bases at J, with 14 bases between the two ends. The CDR3 spans 15 residues. Per germline, CDR1 SEHNR and CDR2 FQNEAQ (reference sequence). CDR3 region: CASRPAGRDTGELFF. CDR3 nucleotides: TGTGCCAGCAGGCCAGCAGGAAGGGACACCGGGGAGCTGTTTTTT.

V is TRBV19 and J is TRBJ2-7; 11 positions match TRBD2. After removal of 6 bases from V and 6 bases from J, the junction contained 10 bases not matched to a gene. The length of the CDR3 is 15 residues. The germline gives CDR1 LNHDA, CDR2 SQIVND (reference sequence). CDR3: CASSPLAGGEREQYF. CDR3 nucleotide sequence: TGTGCCAGTAGCCCTTTAGCGGGAGGGGAACGCGAGCAGTACTTC.

In its sample, this clone was seen a few times. The sample holds other DNA sequences that translate to the same CDR3. The CDR3 DNA reads TGCGCCAGCAGCCTCGGGGAAGTCACAGATACGCAGTATTTT. This gives the protein CASSLGEVTDTQYF. V and J are TRBV5-1 and TRBJ2-3; possibly TRBD2 for D (5 bases). The CDR3 loop spans 14 amino acids. Germline CDR1 is SGHRS and CDR2 is YFSETQ. V dropped 4 bases and J dropped 2 bases, with 11 bases sitting between them.

The gene calls are TRBV10-3 and TRBJ1-2; 10 bases are a match to TRBD1. CDR3 length: 15 amino acids. The trim removed 4 bases at V and 8 bases at J, leaving 10 bases unmatched. In germline, CDR1 is ENHRY, CDR2 SYGVKD. The CDR3 coding sequence is TGTGCCATCAGTGGTAGGGACAGGGGCGAGTCCGGCTACACCTTC. This encodes CAISGRDRGESGYTF.

The genes are TRBV9 and TRBJ1-3, with 11 positions matching TRBD1. V lost 3 bases and J lost 2; bases outside the gene matches: 10. This CDR3 comprises 18 residues. Germline CDR1 reads SGDLS; CDR2 reads YYNGEE. The CDR3: CASSAAHPGQGAGNTIYF. CDR3 coding DNA: TGTGCCAGCAGCGCGGCCCATCCGGGACAGGGGGCTGGAAACACCATATATTTT.

The V gene is TRBV7-9, the J gene TRBJ1-4; a weak D match, TRBD1 (5 bases). V gave up 4 bases and J gave up 4 bases, with 16 bases separating them. Germline CDR1 SEHNR, CDR2 FQNEAQ (reference sequence). The CDR3 is 16 amino acids. The CDR3 DNA reads as TGTGCCAGCAGCTCTGAAGTGCTGCAGGGTAATGAAAAACTGTTTTTT. It codes for CASSSEVLQGNEKLFF.

The gene calls are TRBV6-5 and TRBJ1-2, with D perhaps TRBD1 (6 bases). Germline V gene sequence: CDR1 MNHEY, CDR2 SVGAGI. The CDR3 is 13 amino acids. V lost 5 bases, J lost 7 bases, and 14 bases lay in between. The CDR3 loop reads CASSKLQGPGYTF. DNA of the CDR3: TGTGCCAGCAGTAAATTACAGGGTCCTGGCTACACCTTC.

This chain links TRBV4-2 with TRBJ2-1; 8 positions agree with TRBD1. With 5 bases clipped from V and 7 bases from J, the junction kept 10 bases outside the gene matches. CDR1 is LGHNA, CDR2 YNFKEQ, per germline. The CDR3 contains 15 residues. This CDR3 is CASSTSGGAGNEQFF. The CDR3 coding sequence is TGTGCCAGCAGCACCTCAGGGGGCGCGGGGAATGAGCAGTTCTTC.

This chain's CDR3 is CASSLRQGGFGEQYF. CDR3 bases: TGTGCCAGCAGCCTACGACAGGGAGGGTTTGGCGAGCAGTACTTC. This chain uses TRBV11-2 with TRBJ2-7; either TRBD1 or TRBD2 may supply D (7 bases each). V was trimmed by 5 bases and J by 6 bases, leaving 20 bases between them. There are 15 residues in the CDR3. Germline V gene data show CDR1 as SGHAT and CDR2 as FQNNGV.

The chain carries TRBV5-1 and TRBJ2-1; D perhaps matches TRBD2 (6 bases). There are 15 residues in the CDR3. In germline, CDR1 is SGHRS, CDR2 YFSETQ. V was pared by 1 base and J by 2 bases, with 10 bases between. The CDR3 DNA follows: TGCGCCAGCAGCTTGTTTGCGGGACCCTACAATGAGCAGTTCTTC. Its protein is CASSLFAGPYNEQFF. The entire variable domain, with the rest obtained from reference TRBV5-1 and TRBJ2-1, is as follows: KAGVTQTPRYLIKTRGQQVTLSCSPISGHRSVSWYQQTPGQGLQFLFEYFSETQRNKGNFPGRFSGRQFSNSRSEMNVSTLELGDSALYLCASSLFAGPYNEQFFGPGTRLTVL.

Written as DNA, the CDR3 is TGTGCCACCGCGGGGGCCCCTCTCCACCGGGAGCTGTTTTTT. Its protein is CATAGAPLHRELFF. The genes are TRBV15 and TRBJ2-2; D is possibly TRBD2 (7 bases). CDR3 size: 14 residues. Trimming stripped 8 bases from V and 9 bases from J, with 19 bases between. Germline CDR1 LNHNV, CDR2 YYDKDF (reference sequence).

This clone was observed a handful of times. The rearrangement uses TRBV30 and TRBJ1-1, with TRBD1 matching 7 bases. CDR1 is GTSNPN, CDR2 SVGIG, per germline (reference sequence). CDR3 size: 14 residues. J gave up 5 bases and V 3 bases, and 9 bases lay outside the gene matches. The CDR3 DNA reads TGTGCCTGGAGGAGGGGGCAGTTTGCAACTGAAGCTTTCTTT. Amino acid sequence: CAWRRGQFATEAFF.